Each of the 12 T cell receptor beta chains below was sequenced from the same sample in a study of human T cells and chemical hapten exposure. MiXCR was run by TCRdb on the RACE reads, yielding one entry per CDR3 protein. Of around 130,000 distinct CDR3 sequences listed, approximately 9.1% are singletons. The time point denotes: healthy volunteer bleed at 2 weeks. Unfractionated whole blood yielded the extracted total RNA. The specimen was whole blood. The receptors here all came from a male donor in good health. Some clones in this sample may be carry-over from other donors' samples.

This clonotype was counted at least ten times. The V gene is TRBV3-1, the J gene TRBJ2-2; 9 bases align to TRBD1. Looked up from germline, CDR1 is LGHDT and CDR2 is YNNKEL (reference sequence). The CDR3 spans 14 residues. V lost 4 bases and J lost 5; bases outside the gene matches: 2. The CDR3 loop reads CASSRQGETGELFF. Written as DNA, the CDR3 is TGTGCCAGCAGCCGACAGGGGGAGACCGGGGAGCTGTTTTTT.

This clonotype was seen ten or more times. The rearrangement links TRBV7-2 to TRBJ2-5, with TRBD2 identical over 13 bases. Looked up from germline, CDR1 is SGHTA and CDR2 is FQGNSA. The CDR3 contains 17 residues. Trimming cost V 2 bases and J 5 bases; bases outside gene matches: 8. The CDR3: CASSLMAGTSGAETQYF. In DNA form, the CDR3 reads TGTGCCAGCAGCTTAATGGCCGGGACTAGCGGGGCCGAGACCCAGTACTTC.

This clonotype has only a few counts. V and J are TRBV10-2 and TRBJ2-2; perhaps TRBD1 as D (7 bases). The length of the CDR3 is 16 residues. The V and J ends lost 5 bases and 6 bases respectively, with 19 bases between them. The germline V gene encodes CDR1 WSHSY and CDR2 SAAADI. CDR3 amino acids: CASSLGGGRGSGELFF. The CDR3 DNA is TGCGCCAGCAGTCTTGGAGGGGGCAGGGGGTCCGGGGAGCTGTTTTTT.

Only a few counts were recorded for this clonotype. V gene TRBV12-5 combines with J gene TRBJ1-6; tentative D call: TRBD1 (5 bases). Looked up from germline, CDR1 is LGHNT and CDR2 is FRNRAP. CDR3 length: 16 amino acids. V shed 1 base and J shed 8 bases, with 15 bases lying between them. The CDR3: CASGLAGGTAYSPLHF. CDR3 sequence (DNA): TGTGCTAGTGGTTTGGCCGGAGGGACTGCCTATTCACCCCTCCACTTT.

A few counts support this clonotype. CDR3 loop: CASSLTGNPVAGTDTQYF. In DNA form, the CDR3 reads TGTGCCAGCAGTTTAACAGGGAACCCGGTAGCGGGCACAGATACGCAGTATTTT. The rearrangement uses TRBV6-6 and TRBJ2-3; D is tentatively TRBD1 or TRBD2 (6 bases each). Germline CDR1 and CDR2: MNHNY and SVGAGI (reference sequence). Trimming left V 4 bases short and J 1 base short, with 21 bases between. The CDR3 runs to 18 residues.

This clonotype was counted at least ten times. The genes are TRBV5-1 and TRBJ2-7; the match to TRBD1 covers 8 bases. The length of the CDR3 is 14 residues. Losses at the gene ends were 4 bases for V and 7 bases for J; bases not matched to a gene: 10. The germline CDR1 and CDR2 sequences are SGHRS and YFSETQ. The CDR3 spells CASSPGQGRMEQYF. In DNA form, the CDR3 reads TGCGCCAGCAGCCCAGGACAGGGAAGAATGGAGCAGTACTTC.

This sequence joins TRBV9 and TRBJ1-6; D is unresolved. The CDR3 spans 14 residues. V was shortened by 0 bases and J by 8 bases, with 9 bases between the two germline ends. Germline assignment: CDR1 SGDLS and CDR2 YYNGEE. The CDR3 DNA follows: TGTGCCAGCAGCGTAGAGATCCAGTATTCACCCCTCCACTTT. Amino acid sequence: CASSVEIQYSPLHF.

Points on this clonotype: A much bigger clone sits one base away, suggesting this may be a read error. The V gene is TRBV20-1, the J gene TRBJ1-6; D gene ambiguous. CDR1 is DFQATT, CDR2 SNEGSKA, per germline (reference sequence). CDR3 length equals 15 residues. Trimming took 3 bases from V and 7 from J, leaving 16 bases between them. The CDR3 DNA reads TGCAGTGCTAGCCCTACGAGGGAGGAAAATTCACCCCTCCACTTT. Translating gives CSASPTREENSPLHF.

This chain connects TRBV7-7 to TRBJ2-5, with D possibly matching TRBD1 (6 bases). Germline values: CDR1 SSHAT, CDR2 FNYEAQ (reference sequence). Trimming stripped 5 bases from V and 2 bases from J, with 9 bases between. This CDR3 is 13 amino acids long. The CDR3 DNA reads as TGTGCCAGCAGCCCGGACAGACAAGAGACCCAGTACTTC. Protein product: CASSPDRQETQYF.

This clonotype was observed at least ten times. This chain connects TRBV20-1 to TRBJ1-5, with unresolved D. Looked up from germline, CDR1 is DFQATT and CDR2 is SNEGSKA (reference sequence). The CDR3 contains 15 residues. The ends were cut back, 0 bases at V and 1 base at J, with 10 bases in the middle. The CDR3 nucleotides read TGCAGTGCTAGAGATATGGACCGAAGCAATCAGCCCCAGCATTTT. Translated, it gives CSARDMDRSNQPQHF.

This clonotype was observed a few times. V is TRBV5-1 and J is TRBJ2-3; 9 nucleotides align to TRBD1. Per germline, CDR1 SGHRS and CDR2 YFSETQ. CDR3 size: 14 residues. The ends lost 7 bases at V and 2 bases at J; junction bases unmatched: 5. CDR3 amino acids: CASLRDRDTDTQYF. CDR3 nucleotide sequence: TGCGCCAGCTTACGGGACAGGGACACAGATACGCAGTATTTT. The variable domain in full, completed from reference TRBV5-1 and TRBJ2-3, reads KAGVTQTPRYLIKTRGQQVTLSCSPISGHRSVSWYQQTPGQGLQFLFEYFSETQRNKGNFPGRFSGRQFSNSRSEMNVSTLELGDSALYLCASLRDRDTDTQYFGPGTRLTVL.

This chain joins TRBV7-6 and TRBJ1-2; D gene ambiguous. V lost 1 base to trimming and J lost 4 bases, with 25 bases between them. CDR1 is SGHVS and CDR2 is FNYEAQ in the germline V gene. This CDR3 has 19 residues. The DNA for the CDR3 is TGTGCCAGCAGCTTAGATCAGGAAACTAAAGGGTTCTTCGGCTATGGCTACACCTTC. Amino acid sequence: CASSLDQETKGFFGYGYTF.